The 4 T cell receptor beta chains below all came from one sample that was sequenced in a study of cytomegalovirus exposure and HLA in healthy donors. Use of 60 Vbeta and 13 Jbeta primers characterized the PCR. Measured with immunoSEQ multiplex PCR; TCRdb has only the in-frame clones, and not every one. The table records 100,000 to 150,000 clones, roughly three quarters of them present only once. Material for sequencing was PBMCs. The receptors stem from a woman aged 30 to 39 in good health and CMV-seronegative.

This chain joins TRBV9 and TRBJ1-2; D not resolved. This CDR3 is built from 13 residues. The germline gives CDR1 SGDLS, CDR2 YYNGEE. V dropped 6 bases and J dropped 4 bases, with 13 bases sitting between them. Here the CDR3 reads CASTTGVGYGYTF. The CDR3 DNA follows: TGTGCCAGCACCACCGGGGTAGGCTATGGCTACACCTTC.

The chain employs TRBV19 and TRBJ2-2; TRBD1 is a possible D gene (5 bases). The CDR3 covers 15 residues. The germline V and J ends were trimmed by 4 bases and 3 bases, with 12 bases remaining between them. Germline assignment: CDR1 LNHDA and CDR2 SQIVND (reference sequence). The CDR3 loop reads CASSKQTVDTGELFF. The CDR3 DNA reads TGTGCCAGTAGTAAACAGACAGTTGACACCGGGGAGCTGTTTTTT.

The rearrangement joins TRBV9 to TRBJ2-2; TRBD2 matches at 7 bases. The length of the CDR3 is 15 residues. V shed 3 bases, J shed 6 bases, and the junction held 8 bases outside the gene matches. Germline lookup yields CDR1 SGDLS and CDR2 YYNGEE. Here the CDR3 DNA reads TGTGCCAGCAGCGCCGGGGAGGGCCGCTCCGGGGAGCTGTTTTTT. Protein: CASSAGEGRSGELFF.

The J gene is TRBJ2-5, the V gene TRBV27, with a possible D match to TRBD2 (7 bases). The CDR3 extends over 12 amino acids. Germline values: CDR1 MNHEY, CDR2 SMNVEV (reference sequence). V lost 5 bases to trimming and J lost 5 bases, with 9 bases between them. CDR3 sequence reads: CASSKGGETQYF. DNA of the CDR3: TGTGCCAGCAGTAAGGGGGGGGAGACCCAGTACTTC.